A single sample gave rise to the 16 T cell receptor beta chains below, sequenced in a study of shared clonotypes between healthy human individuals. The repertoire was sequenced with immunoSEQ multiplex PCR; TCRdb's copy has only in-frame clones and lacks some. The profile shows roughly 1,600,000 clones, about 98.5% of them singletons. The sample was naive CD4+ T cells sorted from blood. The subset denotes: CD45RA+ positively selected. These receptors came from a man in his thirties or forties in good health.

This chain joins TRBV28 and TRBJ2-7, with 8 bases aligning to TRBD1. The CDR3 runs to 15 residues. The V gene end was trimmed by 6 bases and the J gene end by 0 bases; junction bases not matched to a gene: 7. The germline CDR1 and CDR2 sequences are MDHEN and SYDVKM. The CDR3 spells CASSPDGTGSYEQYF. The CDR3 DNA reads TGTGCCAGCAGCCCCGATGGGACAGGCTCCTACGAGCAGTACTTC.

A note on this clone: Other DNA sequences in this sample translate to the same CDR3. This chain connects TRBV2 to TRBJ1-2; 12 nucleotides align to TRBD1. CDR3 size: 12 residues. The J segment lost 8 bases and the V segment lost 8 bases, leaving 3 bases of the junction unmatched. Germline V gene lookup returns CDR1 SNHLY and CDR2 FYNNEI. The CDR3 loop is CASRGTGGGYTF. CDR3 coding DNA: TGTGCCAGCCGTGGGACAGGGGGCGGCTACACCTTC.

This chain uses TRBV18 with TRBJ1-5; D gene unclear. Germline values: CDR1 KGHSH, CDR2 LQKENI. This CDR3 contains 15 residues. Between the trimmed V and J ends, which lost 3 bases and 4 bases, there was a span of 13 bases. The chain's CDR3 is CASSPDGLANQPQHF. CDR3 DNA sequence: TGTGCCAGCTCACCGGACGGATTAGCAAATCAGCCCCAGCATTTT.

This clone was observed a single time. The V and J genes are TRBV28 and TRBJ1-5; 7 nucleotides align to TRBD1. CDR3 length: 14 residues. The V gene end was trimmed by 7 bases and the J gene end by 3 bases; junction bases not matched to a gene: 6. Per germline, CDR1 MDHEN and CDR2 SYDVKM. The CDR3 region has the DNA TGTGCCAGCAATACGGGACAGAACAATCAGCCCCAGCATTTT. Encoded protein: CASNTGQNNQPQHF.

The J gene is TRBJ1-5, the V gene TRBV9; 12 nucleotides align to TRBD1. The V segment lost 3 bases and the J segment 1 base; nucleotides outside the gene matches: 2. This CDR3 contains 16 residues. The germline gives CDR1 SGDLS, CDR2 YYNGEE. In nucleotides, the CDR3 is TGTGCCAGCAGCGAGGGACAGGGGGCGAGCAATCAGCCCCAGCATTTT. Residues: CASSEGQGASNQPQHF.

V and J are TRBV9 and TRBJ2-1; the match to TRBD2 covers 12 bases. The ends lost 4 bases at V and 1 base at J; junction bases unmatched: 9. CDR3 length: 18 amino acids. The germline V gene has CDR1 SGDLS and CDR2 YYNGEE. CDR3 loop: CASSLRASGRVSYNEQFF. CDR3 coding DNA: TGTGCCAGCAGCCTCCGAGCTAGCGGGAGGGTTTCCTACAATGAGCAGTTCTTC.

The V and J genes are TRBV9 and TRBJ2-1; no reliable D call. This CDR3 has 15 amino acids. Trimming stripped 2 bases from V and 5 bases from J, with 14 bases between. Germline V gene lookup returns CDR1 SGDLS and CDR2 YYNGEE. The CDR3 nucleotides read TGTGCCAGCAGCGTCCATCTAGGGAAAAACAATGAGCAGTTCTTC. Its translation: CASSVHLGKNNEQFF.

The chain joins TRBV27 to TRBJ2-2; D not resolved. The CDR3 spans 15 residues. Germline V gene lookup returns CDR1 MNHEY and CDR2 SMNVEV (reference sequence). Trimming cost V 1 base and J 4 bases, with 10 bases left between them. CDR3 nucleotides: TGTGCCAGCAGTTTATTGACCAGAGGCACCGGGGAGCTGTTTTTT. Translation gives CASSLLTRGTGELFF.

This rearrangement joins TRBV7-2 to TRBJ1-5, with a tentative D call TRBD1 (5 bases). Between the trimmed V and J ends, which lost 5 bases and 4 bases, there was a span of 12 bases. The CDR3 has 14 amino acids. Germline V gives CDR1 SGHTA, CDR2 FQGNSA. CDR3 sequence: CASSPSGGNQPQHF. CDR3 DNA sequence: TGTGCCAGCAGCCCCTCTGGGGGTAATCAGCCCCAGCATTTT. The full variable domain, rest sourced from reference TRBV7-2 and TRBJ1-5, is GAGVSQSPSNKVTEKGKDVELRCDPISGHTALYWYRQSLGQGLEFLIYFQGNSAPDKSGLPSDRFSAERTGGSVSTLTIQRTQQEDSAVYLCASSPSGGNQPQHFGDGTRLSIL.

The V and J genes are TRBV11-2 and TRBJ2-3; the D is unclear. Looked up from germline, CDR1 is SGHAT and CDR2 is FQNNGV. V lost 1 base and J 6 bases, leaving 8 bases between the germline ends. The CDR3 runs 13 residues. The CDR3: CASSLGVPDTQYF. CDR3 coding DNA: TGTGCCAGCAGCTTAGGGGTTCCGGATACGCAGTATTTT.

This CDR3 reads CASSSGTWGEKLFF. CDR3 DNA sequence: TGTGCCAGCAGCTCCGGGACTTGGGGGGAAAAACTGTTTTTT. This chain links TRBV5-5 with TRBJ1-4; the D gene is possibly TRBD1 (5 bases). Germline lookup yields CDR1 SGHKS and CDR2 YYEKEE (reference sequence). The V end lost 3 bases, the J end lost 8 bases, and 14 bases lay between the germline ends. The CDR3 is 14 amino acids.

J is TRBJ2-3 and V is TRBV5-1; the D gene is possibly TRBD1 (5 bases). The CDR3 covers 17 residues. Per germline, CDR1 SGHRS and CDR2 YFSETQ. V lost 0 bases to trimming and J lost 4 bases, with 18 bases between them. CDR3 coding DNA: TGCGCCAGCAGCTTGGCCATGGGGCAAATAGGATCAGATACGCAGTATTTT. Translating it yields CASSLAMGQIGSDTQYF.

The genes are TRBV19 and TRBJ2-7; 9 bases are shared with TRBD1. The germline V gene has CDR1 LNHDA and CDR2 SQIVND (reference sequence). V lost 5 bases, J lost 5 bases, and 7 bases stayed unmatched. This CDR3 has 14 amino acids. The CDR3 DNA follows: TGTGCCAGTAGTTCCGGGACAGGGTTAGACGAGCAGTACTTC. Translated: CASSSGTGLDEQYF.

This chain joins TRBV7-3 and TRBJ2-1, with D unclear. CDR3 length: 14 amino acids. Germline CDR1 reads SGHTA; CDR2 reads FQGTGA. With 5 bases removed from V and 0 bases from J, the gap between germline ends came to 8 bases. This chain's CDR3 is CASSAESSYNEQFF. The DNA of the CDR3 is TGTGCCAGCAGCGCCGAAAGCTCCTACAATGAGCAGTTCTTC.

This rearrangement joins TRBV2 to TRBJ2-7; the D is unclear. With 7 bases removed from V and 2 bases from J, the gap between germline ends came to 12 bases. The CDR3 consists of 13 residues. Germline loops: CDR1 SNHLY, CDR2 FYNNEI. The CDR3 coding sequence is TGTGCCAGCACCTCTTTTGACGCCTACGAGCAGTACTTC. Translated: CASTSFDAYEQYF.

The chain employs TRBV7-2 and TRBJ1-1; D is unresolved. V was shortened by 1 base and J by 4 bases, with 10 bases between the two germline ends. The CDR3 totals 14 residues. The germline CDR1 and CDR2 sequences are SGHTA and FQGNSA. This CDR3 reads CASSLVGMSTEAFF. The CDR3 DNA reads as TGTGCCAGCAGCTTAGTTGGGATGAGCACTGAAGCTTTCTTT.